These T cell receptor beta chains were read from a single sample in a study of cytomegalovirus exposure and HLA in healthy donors. Profiled with immunoSEQ multiplex PCR; TCRdb holds only in-frame clones, not every one. Among approximately 140,000 clones listed, around 86% were seen once. Sequenced sample: PBMCs. The receptors were sampled from a man younger than 35 in good health and CMV-seropositive. CDR3s include the opening cysteine and the closing phenylalanine or tryptophan. The D gene is left open where the match is weak. Size tells how often a clone was seen (once, few, many) or the class of an expanded clone, and some rows leave it out.

abundance: NA
v_gene: TRBV5-1
d_gene: TRBD2
j_gene: TRBJ2-7
CDR3aa: CASSLPAPGGGEQYF
CDR3nt: TGCGCCAGCAGCTTGCCCGCGCCGGGGGGGGGCGAGCAGTACTTC

abundance: NA
v_gene: TRBV30
d_gene: NA
j_gene: TRBJ1-3
CDR3aa: CAWSGGNSGNTIYF
CDR3nt: TGTGCCTGGAGTGGGGGCAACTCTGGAAACACCATATATTTT

abundance: NA
v_gene: TRBV2
d_gene: NA
j_gene: TRBJ1-1
CDR3aa: CASQLQAANTEAFF
CDR3nt: TGTGCCAGCCAGTTACAGGCAGCGAACACTGAAGCTTTCTTT

abundance: NA
v_gene: TRBV18
d_gene: TRBD1
j_gene: TRBJ2-7
CDR3aa: CASSPATGDREQYF
CDR3nt: TGTGCCAGCTCACCAGCGACAGGGGATCGCGAGCAGTACTTC

abundance: NA
v_gene: TRBV19
d_gene: TRBD1
j_gene: TRBJ1-4
CDR3aa: CASRDRDSEKLFF
CDR3nt: TGTGCCAGTAGAGACAGGGACAGTGAAAAACTGTTTTTT

abundance: NA
v_gene: TRBV18
d_gene: TRBD1
j_gene: TRBJ1-2
CDR3aa: CASSPENRGRSLGGYTF
CDR3nt: TGTGCCAGCTCACCGGAGAACAGGGGGCGGTCCCTAGGCGGCTACACCTTC

abundance: few
v_gene: TRBV7-9
d_gene: NA
j_gene: TRBJ2-1
CDR3aa: CASSLSLVEVEQFF
CDR3nt: TGTGCCAGCAGCTTAAGTTTGGTGGAGGTTGAGCAGTTCTTC

abundance: NA
v_gene: TRBV15
d_gene: NA
j_gene: TRBJ1-4
CDR3aa: CATSSNREEKLFF
CDR3nt: TGTGCCACCAGCAGCAACCGGGAGGAAAAACTGTTTTTT

abundance: NA
v_gene: TRBV4-1
d_gene: TRBD1
j_gene: TRBJ1-1
CDR3aa: CASSHPTGMNTEAFF
CDR3nt: TGCGCCAGCAGCCACCCGACAGGGATGAACACTGAAGCTTTCTTT

abundance: once
v_gene: TRBV1
d_gene: NA
j_gene: TRBJ2-3
CDR3aa: CTSSQEGGQEYGTDTQYF
CDR3nt: TGCACCAGCAGCCAAGAAGGGGGACAGGAGTATGGCACAGATACGCAGTATTTT

abundance: NA
v_gene: TRBV7-9
d_gene: TRBD1
j_gene: TRBJ1-5
CDR3aa: CASSFSGTGNQPQHF
CDR3nt: TGTGCCAGCAGCTTTTCCGGGACAGGCAATCAGCCCCAGCATTTT

abundance: NA
v_gene: TRBV19
d_gene: NA
j_gene: TRBJ2-1
CDR3aa: CASSIGVQKYNEQFF
CDR3nt: TGTGCCAGTAGTATCGGGGTCCAGAAATACAATGAGCAGTTCTTC

abundance: NA
v_gene: TRBV5-1
d_gene: TRBD1
j_gene: TRBJ2-1
CDR3aa: CASSPRGQGSYNEQFF
CDR3nt: TGCGCCAGCAGCCCCCGTGGACAGGGGTCCTACAATGAGCAGTTCTTC

abundance: NA
v_gene: TRBV18
d_gene: NA
j_gene: TRBJ1-5
CDR3aa: CASSSDRNNQPQHF
CDR3nt: TGTGCCAGCTCAAGTGACAGGAACAATCAGCCCCAGCATTTT

abundance: NA
v_gene: TRBV9
d_gene: NA
j_gene: TRBJ2-1
CDR3aa: CASSTPRGEQFF
CDR3nt: TGTGCCAGCAGCACACCCCGAGGTGAGCAGTTCTTC

abundance: NA
v_gene: TRBV5-1
d_gene: NA
j_gene: TRBJ2-1
CDR3aa: CASSLGPNGNEQFF
CDR3nt: TGCGCCAGCAGCTTGGGCCCCAACGGTAATGAGCAGTTCTTC

abundance: NA
v_gene: TRBV27
d_gene: NA
j_gene: TRBJ2-6
CDR3aa: CASSFRRAAGANVLTF
CDR3nt: TGTGCCAGCAGTTTCCGGCGGGCGGCTGGGGCCAACGTCCTGACTTTC

abundance: NA
v_gene: TRBV9
d_gene: NA
j_gene: TRBJ2-1
CDR3aa: CASSVDEPSYNEQFF
CDR3nt: TGTGCCAGCAGCGTAGACGAGCCTTCCTACAATGAGCAGTTCTTC

abundance: NA
v_gene: TRBV18
d_gene: NA
j_gene: TRBJ2-3
CDR3aa: CASSSTLGGAITDTQYF
CDR3nt: TGTGCCAGCTCTTCTACCCTGGGGGGGGCCATCACAGATACGCAGTATTTT

abundance: NA
v_gene: TRBV6-5
d_gene: TRBD1
j_gene: TRBJ1-5
CDR3aa: CASTQGESQPQHF
CDR3nt: TGTGCCAGCACACAGGGGGAGAGTCAGCCCCAGCATTTT

abundance: medium-sized
v_gene: TRBV2
d_gene: NA
j_gene: TRBJ1-5
CDR3aa: CASSVGENQPQHF
CDR3nt: TGTGCCAGCAGTGTCGGTGAGAATCAGCCCCAGCATTTT

abundance: NA
v_gene: TRBV19
d_gene: TRBD2
j_gene: TRBJ2-1
CDR3aa: CASRTSGGSYNEQFF
CDR3nt: TGTGCCAGTAGGACTAGCGGAGGATCCTACAATGAGCAGTTCTTC

abundance: NA
v_gene: TRBV28
d_gene: NA
j_gene: TRBJ1-5
CDR3aa: CASKVLGGNQPQHF
CDR3nt: TGTGCCAGCAAAGTTTTGGGAGGCAATCAGCCCCAGCATTTT

abundance: NA
v_gene: TRBV9
d_gene: TRBD2
j_gene: TRBJ2-7
CDR3aa: CAGILAFIYEQYF
CDR3nt: TGTGCCGGAATACTAGCGTTTATATACGAGCAGTACTTC

abundance: NA
v_gene: TRBV5-1
d_gene: NA
j_gene: TRBJ2-1
CDR3aa: CASSPPAIYNEQFF
CDR3nt: TGCGCCAGCAGCCCCCCCGCGATCTACAATGAGCAGTTCTTC

abundance: NA
v_gene: TRBV5-6
d_gene: NA
j_gene: TRBJ1-1
CDR3aa: CASSLGSTNTEAFF
CDR3nt: TGTGCCAGCAGCTTGGGGTCTACGAACACTGAAGCTTTCTTT

abundance: NA
v_gene: TRBV25-1
d_gene: NA
j_gene: TRBJ1-1
CDR3aa: CASSLSGLTEAFF
CDR3nt: TGTGCCAGCAGTTTGAGTGGGCTCACTGAAGCTTTCTTT

abundance: NA
v_gene: TRBV14
d_gene: TRBD2
j_gene: TRBJ2-2
CDR3aa: CASRPHLGGRTGELFF
CDR3nt: TGTGCCAGCAGACCACATCTCGGCGGGAGGACCGGGGAGCTGTTTTTT

abundance: NA
v_gene: TRBV9
d_gene: NA
j_gene: TRBJ2-7
CDR3aa: CASSVGQGIYEQYF
CDR3nt: TGTGCCAGCAGCGTAGGTCAGGGAATCTACGAGCAGTACTTC

abundance: few
v_gene: TRBV27
d_gene: NA
j_gene: TRBJ1-2
CDR3aa: CASSPQVPSYGYTF
CDR3nt: TGTGCCAGCAGTCCTCAGGTTCCATCCTATGGCTACACCTTC

abundance: NA
v_gene: TRBV5-6
d_gene: NA
j_gene: TRBJ1-1
CDR3aa: CASSLWAGNTEAFF
CDR3nt: TGTGCCAGCAGCCTTTGGGCGGGGAACACTGAAGCTTTCTTT

abundance: NA
v_gene: TRBV5-4
d_gene: NA
j_gene: TRBJ1-1
CDR3aa: CASSPPPYGQQKAFF
CDR3nt: TGTGCCAGCAGCCCCCCTCCCTATGGACAGCAAAAAGCTTTCTTT

abundance: NA
v_gene: TRBV6-1
d_gene: TRBD1
j_gene: TRBJ2-1
CDR3aa: CASRGQGRVNEQFF
CDR3nt: TGTGCCAGCAGAGGACAGGGTAGGGTCAATGAGCAGTTCTTC

abundance: NA
v_gene: TRBV18
d_gene: TRBD1
j_gene: TRBJ1-3
CDR3aa: CASSPYRGLGNTIYF
CDR3nt: TGTGCCAGCTCACCTTACAGGGGGCTTGGAAACACCATATATTTT

abundance: NA
v_gene: TRBV2
d_gene: NA
j_gene: TRBJ1-5
CDR3aa: CASRGGPQPQHF
CDR3nt: TGTGCCAGCAGGGGGGGTCCCCAGCCCCAGCATTTT

abundance: once
v_gene: TRBV7-9
d_gene: NA
j_gene: TRBJ2-1
CDR3aa: CASSLGPTRTYNEQFF
CDR3nt: TGTGCCAGCAGCTTGGGGCCCACCCGAACTTACAATGAGCAGTTCTTC

abundance: NA
v_gene: TRBV10-3
d_gene: NA
j_gene: TRBJ2-2
CDR3aa: CAIRLQAVTGELFF
CDR3nt: TGTGCCATCAGACTACAGGCAGTTACCGGGGAGCTGTTTTTT

abundance: NA
v_gene: TRBV2
d_gene: TRBD2
j_gene: TRBJ2-3
CDR3aa: CASSVLGSGGLMDTQYF
CDR3nt: TGTGCCAGCAGTGTCTTGGGTAGCGGGGGGCTCATGGATACGCAGTATTTT

abundance: NA
v_gene: TRBV7-9
d_gene: TRBD1
j_gene: TRBJ1-6
CDR3aa: CASSNQQGASPLHF
CDR3nt: TGTGCCAGCAGTAATCAACAGGGGGCTTCACCCCTCCACTTT

abundance: NA
v_gene: TRBV10-3
d_gene: TRBD1
j_gene: TRBJ1-5
CDR3aa: CAISQTGASNQPQHF
CDR3nt: TGTGCCATCAGTCAGACAGGGGCTAGCAATCAGCCCCAGCATTTT

abundance: NA
v_gene: TRBV7-2
d_gene: NA
j_gene: TRBJ1-2
CDR3aa: CASSFGVGYGYTF
CDR3nt: TGTGCCAGCAGCTTCGGGGTGGGCTATGGCTACACCTTC

abundance: many
v_gene: TRBV5-4
d_gene: NA
j_gene: TRBJ2-7
CDR3aa: CASRVGGQGPYEQYF
CDR3nt: TGTGCCAGCAGAGTCGGGGGGCAGGGGCCCTACGAGCAGTACTTC

abundance: NA
v_gene: TRBV9
d_gene: TRBD2
j_gene: TRBJ2-3
CDR3aa: CASSVAGGGTDTQYF
CDR3nt: TGTGCCAGCAGCGTAGCCGGCGGGGGGACAGATACGCAGTATTTT

abundance: NA
v_gene: TRBV29-1
d_gene: NA
j_gene: TRBJ2-1
CDR3aa: CSVEDLSLTNEQFF
CDR3nt: TGCAGCGTTGAAGATCTGTCACTCACTAATGAGCAGTTCTTC

abundance: NA
v_gene: TRBV18
d_gene: NA
j_gene: TRBJ2-2
CDR3aa: CASSPRGRGNTGELFF
CDR3nt: TGTGCCAGCTCCCCCAGGGGCCGGGGGAACACCGGGGAGCTGTTTTTT

abundance: NA
v_gene: TRBV4-2
d_gene: NA
j_gene: TRBJ2-7
CDR3aa: CASSPSPRGAYEQYF
CDR3nt: TGTGCCAGCAGCCCTTCTCCCAGGGGAGCCTACGAGCAGTACTTC

abundance: NA
v_gene: TRBV29-1
d_gene: NA
j_gene: TRBJ2-3
CDR3aa: CSAVPRPAGTQYF
CDR3nt: TGCAGCGCCGTCCCCCGACCCGCGGGTACGCAGTATTTT

abundance: once
v_gene: TRBV7-8
d_gene: NA
j_gene: TRBJ1-4
CDR3aa: CASSLDSNEKLFF
CDR3nt: TGTGCCAGCAGCTTGGACTCCAATGAAAAACTGTTTTTT

abundance: NA
v_gene: TRBV6-5
d_gene: NA
j_gene: TRBJ2-3
CDR3aa: CASSYSVGASTDTQYF
CDR3nt: TGTGCCAGCAGTTACTCGGTGGGAGCAAGCACAGATACGCAGTATTTT

abundance: NA
v_gene: TRBV25-1
d_gene: TRBD1
j_gene: TRBJ1-1
CDR3aa: CASSDRQGALLNTEAFF
CDR3nt: TGTGCCAGCAGTGACCGACAGGGGGCTTTGTTGAACACTGAAGCTTTCTTT

abundance: NA
v_gene: TRBV13
d_gene: NA
j_gene: TRBJ2-7
CDR3aa: CASSLWKGSRISYEQYF
CDR3nt: TGTGCCAGCAGCTTATGGAAAGGGAGCCGAATCTCCTACGAGCAGTACTTC

abundance: NA
v_gene: TRBV10-1
d_gene: NA
j_gene: TRBJ1-1
CDR3aa: CASSARLEGGNTEAFF
CDR3nt: TGCGCCAGCAGTGCCCGATTGGAGGGCGGCAACACTGAAGCTTTCTTT

abundance: NA
v_gene: TRBV7-2
d_gene: TRBD2
j_gene: TRBJ2-3
CDR3aa: CASSLTRWTSGGRTDTQYF
CDR3nt: TGTGCCAGCAGCTTAACGCGGTGGACTAGCGGGGGGCGCACAGATACGCAGTATTTT

abundance: NA
v_gene: TRBV6-1
d_gene: NA
j_gene: TRBJ2-5
CDR3aa: CASSNLGARETQYF
CDR3nt: TGTGCCAGCAGTAACTTGGGGGCCCGAGAGACCCAGTACTTC

abundance: NA
v_gene: TRBV27
d_gene: TRBD2
j_gene: TRBJ2-3
CDR3aa: CASSWAAGGASDTQYF
CDR3nt: TGTGCCAGCAGTTGGGCCGCGGGAGGGGCTTCAGATACGCAGTATTTT

abundance: once
v_gene: TRBV7-3
d_gene: NA
j_gene: TRBJ2-7
CDR3aa: CASSLGAGPYEQYF
CDR3nt: TGTGCCAGCAGCTTGGGAGCAGGACCCTACGAGCAGTACTTC

abundance: NA
v_gene: TRBV18
d_gene: TRBD2
j_gene: TRBJ2-1
CDR3aa: CASSLGLAAYNEQFF
CDR3nt: TGTGCCAGCTCACTGGGACTAGCGGCGTACAATGAGCAGTTCTTC

abundance: NA
v_gene: TRBV6-6
d_gene: NA
j_gene: TRBJ1-2
CDR3aa: CASSETRPRNYGYTF
CDR3nt: TGTGCCAGCAGTGAGACCCGACCTAGGAACTATGGCTACACCTTC